Listed here are 12 T cell receptor beta chains from one sample, sequenced in a study of blood T cell repertoires in COVID-19. Using immunoSEQ multiplex PCR, the repertoire was profiled, and TCRdb retains in-frame clones only, with some absent. The profile shows 120,000 to 150,000 clones, about nine tenths of them singletons. The sample consisted of peripheral blood. These receptors were obtained from a man aged 50 to 59 with active or convalescent COVID-19.

This clone appeared once. The rearrangement joins TRBV10-3 to TRBJ2-7; D gene ambiguous. The CDR3 spans 13 residues. V was pared by 4 bases and J by 0 bases, with 7 bases between. Germline loops: CDR1 ENHRY, CDR2 SYGVKD. CDR3 residues: CAISGAISYEQYF. CDR3 nucleotides: TGTGCCATCAGTGGAGCGATCTCCTACGAGCAGTACTTC.

This chain links TRBV4-3 with TRBJ1-5, with D possibly being TRBD1 (5 bases). This CDR3 has 15 residues. V lost 0 bases and J lost 7, with 13 bases in between. Per germline, CDR1 LGHNA and CDR2 YSLEER. The CDR3 loop reads CASSQDSGGRQPQHF. In nucleotides, the CDR3 is TGCGCCAGCAGCCAAGATTCGGGGGGTAGGCAGCCCCAGCATTTT.

The gene calls are TRBV5-1 and TRBJ2-3, with 7 bases matching TRBD2. V gave up 4 bases and J gave up 1 base; unmatched junction bases: 12. The germline V gene has CDR1 SGHRS and CDR2 YFSETQ. The CDR3 runs 17 residues. The DNA of the CDR3 is TGCGCCAGCAGCCGGGCCGGTGGGCTAGCGGGCACAGATACGCAGTATTTT. Translated, it gives CASSRAGGLAGTDTQYF.

In this sample, this clone turned up once. The V call is TRBV27, the J call TRBJ1-6; D ambiguous. V lost 8 bases and J 6 bases, leaving 17 bases between the germline ends. The length of the CDR3 is 15 residues. CDR1 MNHEY and CDR2 SMNVEV come from the germline V gene (reference sequence). The CDR3 loop is CASSPRTVSNSPLHF. The CDR3 coding sequence is TGTGCCAGCTCCCCAAGAACAGTATCTAATTCACCCCTCCACTTT.

The rearrangement joins TRBV5-4 to TRBJ2-1; a weak D match, TRBD2 (6 bases). Germline CDR1 reads SGHNT; CDR2 reads YYREEE (reference sequence). Trimming cost V 4 bases and J 2 bases, with 19 bases left between them. The CDR3 consists of 17 residues. CDR3 residues: CASSNSFGGITYNEQFF. DNA for the CDR3: TGTGCCAGCAGCAACTCCTTCGGGGGAATCACCTACAATGAGCAGTTCTTC.

The V and J genes are TRBV14 and TRBJ2-3; D is perhaps TRBD2 (5 bases). CDR1 is SGHDN, CDR2 FVKESK, per germline. Trimming removed 0 bases from V and 8 bases from J, with 6 bases in between. The CDR3 is 12 residues long. CDR3 in amino acids: CASSQDRGTQYF. The CDR3 DNA reads as TGTGCCAGCAGCCAAGACCGGGGTACGCAGTATTTT. The whole variable domain, filled in from reference TRBV14 and TRBJ2-3, reads EAGVTQFPSHSVIEKGQTVTLRCDPISGHDNLYWYRRVMGKEIKFLLHFVKESKQDESGMPNNRFLAERTGGTYSTLKVQPAELEDSGVYFCASSQDRGTQYFGPGTRLTVL.

The V call is TRBV19, the J call TRBJ1-2; D may be TRBD1 (6 bases). Germline CDR1 LNHDA, CDR2 SQIVND (reference sequence). This CDR3 has 14 residues. Deletions cut 0 bases from V and 6 bases from J, with 11 bases between. CDR3: CASSIEQGIDGYTF. In DNA, the CDR3 is TGTGCCAGTAGTATAGAACAGGGTATCGATGGCTACACCTTC.

J is TRBJ1-2 and V is TRBV7-3; 11 bases are shared with TRBD1. The CDR3 totals 13 residues. V shed 5 bases, J shed 6 bases, and the junction held 2 bases outside the gene matches. Germline CDR1 reads SGHTA; CDR2 reads FQGTGA. The CDR3 loop reads CASSLGQGDGYTF. The CDR3 DNA reads as TGTGCCAGCAGCCTGGGACAGGGGGATGGCTACACCTTC.

J is TRBJ2-7 and V is TRBV20-1; TRBD1 might be the D (6 bases). The CDR3 has 15 amino acids. The V end was cut by 3 bases, the J end by 2 bases, with 17 bases between. The germline V gene encodes CDR1 DFQATT and CDR2 SNEGSKA (reference sequence). For the CDR3, the DNA is TGCAGTGCTAGTATCGGGACAAAGAGTACCTACGAGCAGTACTTC. Its protein product is CSASIGTKSTYEQYF.

The rearrangement joins TRBV4-3 to TRBJ2-1, with 10 bases aligning to TRBD2. The CDR3 totals 16 residues. The ends lost 1 base at V and 8 bases at J; junction bases unmatched: 8. Germline V gene data show CDR1 as LGHNA and CDR2 as YSLEER. CDR3 nucleotide sequence: TGCGCCAGCAGCCAAGTATCTAGCGGGAGAGGGTATGAGCAGTTCTTC. It yields the protein CASSQVSSGRGYEQFF.

The chain couples TRBV6-6 to TRBJ1-4; TRBD1 aligns across 8 bases. The CDR3 runs to 15 residues. Germline-derived CDR1 and CDR2 are MNHNY and SVGAGI (reference sequence). Losses at the gene ends were 6 bases for V and 3 bases for J; bases not matched to a gene: 6. CDR3 in DNA: TGTGCCAGCAGCCGGGACAGGTCCTCTAATGAAAAACTGTTTTTT. It codes for CASSRDRSSNEKLFF.

The V call is TRBV18, the J call TRBJ1-1, with D perhaps matching TRBD1 (6 bases). CDR3 size: 14 residues. CDR1 and CDR2 (germline): KGHSH, LQKENI. The V and J ends lost 6 bases and 1 base respectively, with 12 bases between them. CDR3 in amino acids: CASSEGQTNTEAFF. For the CDR3, the DNA is TGTGCCAGCTCCGAAGGACAGACGAACACTGAAGCTTTCTTT.